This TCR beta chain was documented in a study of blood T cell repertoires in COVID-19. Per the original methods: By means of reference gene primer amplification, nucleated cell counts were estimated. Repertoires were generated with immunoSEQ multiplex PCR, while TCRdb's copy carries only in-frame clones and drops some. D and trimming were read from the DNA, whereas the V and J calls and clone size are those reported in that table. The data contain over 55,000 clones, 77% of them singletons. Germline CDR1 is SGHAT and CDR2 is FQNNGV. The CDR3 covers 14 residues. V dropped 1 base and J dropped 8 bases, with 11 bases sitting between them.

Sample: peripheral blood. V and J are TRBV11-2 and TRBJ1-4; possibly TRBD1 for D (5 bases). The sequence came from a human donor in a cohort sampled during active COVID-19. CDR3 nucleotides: TGTGCCAGCAGCTTAGCTTTTCGGGGGGAAAAACTGTTTTTT. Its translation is CASSLAFRGEKLFF.